Included here is one TCR beta chain sequence, with context. Its antigen is unknown. Trimming removed 2 bases at V and 0 bases at J, with 14 bases between. CDR3 length equals 16 residues. Germline V gene sequence: CDR1 GTSNPN, CDR2 SVGIG (reference sequence). The data derive from a study of tumor-infiltrating lymphocytes in primary liver carcinoma. Study at large: With diameters of roughly 4 to 11 cm, tumors were stage T1-T3 N0M0.

They got blood RNA out of unsorted whole blood and also pulled out germline DNA. General observations from the study: The study found a significantly higher top-250-clone fraction in tumors than in blood (p = 0.039).

Starting material of about 450 ng total RNA yielded TCR beta cDNA via a constant-region primer. Employing slightly modified ARM-PCR, three nested multiplex PCR rounds were run, and these gave rise to the TCR beta libraries. A C-beta reverse primer was combined with TRBV1-TRBV30 forward primers in the first two PCR rounds, and each round had roughly 11 cycles. In TCRdb, the multiplex PCR reads were re-called with MiXCR into one record per CDR3 protein. The sample lists hundreds of thousands of distinct CDR3 sequences, nearly 60% seen once, with about a sixth in the top ten. Sequences were obtained from peripheral blood. The chain recombines TRBV30 with TRBJ2-1; possibly TRBD1 or TRBD2 for D (5 bases each). This sequence originates from a young woman with primary liver carcinoma and hepatitis B virus infection. CDR3 nucleotide sequence: TGTGCCTGGAGTCTCACGGGACGGCTCTCCTACAATGAGCAGTTCTTC. This sequence encodes CAWSLTGRLSYNEQFF.